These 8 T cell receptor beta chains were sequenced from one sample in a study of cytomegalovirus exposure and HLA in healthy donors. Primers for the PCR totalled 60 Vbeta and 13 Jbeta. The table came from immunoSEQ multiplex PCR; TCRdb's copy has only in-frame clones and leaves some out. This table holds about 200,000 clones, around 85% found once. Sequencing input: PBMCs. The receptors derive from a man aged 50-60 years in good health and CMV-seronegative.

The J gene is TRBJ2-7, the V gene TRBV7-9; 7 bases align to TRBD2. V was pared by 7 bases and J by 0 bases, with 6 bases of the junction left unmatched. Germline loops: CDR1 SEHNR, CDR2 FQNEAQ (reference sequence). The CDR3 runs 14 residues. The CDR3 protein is CASTAGGSSYEQYF. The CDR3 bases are TGTGCCAGCACCGCGGGCGGGAGCTCCTACGAGCAGTACTTC.

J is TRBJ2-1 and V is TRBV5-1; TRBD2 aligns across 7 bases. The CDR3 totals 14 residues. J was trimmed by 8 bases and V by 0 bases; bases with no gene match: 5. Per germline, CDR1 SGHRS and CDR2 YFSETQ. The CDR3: CASSLATSVYEQFF. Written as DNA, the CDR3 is TGCGCCAGCAGCTTGGCCACTAGCGTCTATGAGCAGTTCTTC.

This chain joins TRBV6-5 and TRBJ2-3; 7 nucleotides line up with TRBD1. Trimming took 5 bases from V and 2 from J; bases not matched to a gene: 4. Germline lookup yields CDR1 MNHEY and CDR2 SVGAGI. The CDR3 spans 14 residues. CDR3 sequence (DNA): TGTGCCAGCAGTCGCAGGGGGACCACAGATACGCAGTATTTT. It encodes CASSRRGTTDTQYF.

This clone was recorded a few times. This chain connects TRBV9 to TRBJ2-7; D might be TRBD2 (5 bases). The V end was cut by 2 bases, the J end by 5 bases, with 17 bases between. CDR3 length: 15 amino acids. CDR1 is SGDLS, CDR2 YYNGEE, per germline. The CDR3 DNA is TGTGCCAGCAGCGTGGCGACCGGACTTTTGAACGAGCAGTACTTC. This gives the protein CASSVATGLLNEQYF.

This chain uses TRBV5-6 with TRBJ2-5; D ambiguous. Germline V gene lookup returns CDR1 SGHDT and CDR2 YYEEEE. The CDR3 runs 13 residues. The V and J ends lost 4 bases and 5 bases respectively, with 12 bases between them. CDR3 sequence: CASSPSGWETQYF. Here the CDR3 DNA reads TGTGCCAGCAGCCCGTCAGGCTGGGAGACCCAGTACTTC.

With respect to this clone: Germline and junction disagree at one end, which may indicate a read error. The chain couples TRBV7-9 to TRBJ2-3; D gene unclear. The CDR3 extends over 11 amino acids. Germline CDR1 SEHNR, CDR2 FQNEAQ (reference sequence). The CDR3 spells CANSRPGTHYF. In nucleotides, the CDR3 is TGTGCCAACAGCCGCCCGGGTACGCATTATTTT.

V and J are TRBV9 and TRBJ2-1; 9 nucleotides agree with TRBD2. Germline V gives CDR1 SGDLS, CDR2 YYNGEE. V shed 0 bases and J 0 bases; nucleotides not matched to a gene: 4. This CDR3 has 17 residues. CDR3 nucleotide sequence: TGTGCCAGCAGCGTAGAGGGTAGCGGGGGCTCCTACAATGAGCAGTTCTTC. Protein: CASSVEGSGGSYNEQFF.

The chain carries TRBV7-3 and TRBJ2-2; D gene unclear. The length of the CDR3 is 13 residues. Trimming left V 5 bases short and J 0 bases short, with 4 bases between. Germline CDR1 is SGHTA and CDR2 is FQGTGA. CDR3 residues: CASSLSNTGELFF. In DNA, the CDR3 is TGTGCCAGCAGCCTCTCGAACACCGGGGAGCTGTTTTTT.